By sample fraction, the clone carrying this T cell receptor (beta chain) is medium-sized (0.01 to 0.1%). The antigen is unknown. Germline assignment: CDR1 MNHNY and CDR2 SVGAGI (reference sequence). The CDR3 has 13 residues. V dropped 8 bases and J dropped 1 base, with 11 bases sitting between them. This specimen belongs to a study of early T cells in non-severe SARS-CoV-2 infection. Study-wide findings and caveats: VDJdb-based annotation leaned toward anti-spike CD8 responses and missed private and CD4 specificities.

TCRdb reprocessed the 5' RACE reads with MiXCR, giving one entry per CDR3 protein. The sample includes approximately 42,000 distinct CDR3 sequences, over 6% of them seen just once. The sample comprised whole blood. This clonotype was sampled from an adult who was a healthcare worker with PCR-confirmed SARS-CoV-2 infection or an uninfected control (not recorded which). The rearrangement uses TRBV6-6 and TRBJ2-5; D not certain. The CDR3: CASGRAAQETQYF. CDR3 bases: TGTGCCAGCGGCCGGGCAGCCCAAGAGACCCAGTACTTC.